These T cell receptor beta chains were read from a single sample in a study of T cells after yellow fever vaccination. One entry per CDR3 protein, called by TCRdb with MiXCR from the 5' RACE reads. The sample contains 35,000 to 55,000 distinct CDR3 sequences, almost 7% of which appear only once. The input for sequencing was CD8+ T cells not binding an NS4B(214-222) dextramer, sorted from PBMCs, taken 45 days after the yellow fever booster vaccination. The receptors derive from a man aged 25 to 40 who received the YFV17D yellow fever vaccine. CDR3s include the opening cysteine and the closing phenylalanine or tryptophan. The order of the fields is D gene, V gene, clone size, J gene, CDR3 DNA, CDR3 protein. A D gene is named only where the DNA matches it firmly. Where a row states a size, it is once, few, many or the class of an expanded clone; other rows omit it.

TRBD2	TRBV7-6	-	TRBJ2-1	TGTGCCAGCAGCCGAGAGGTAGCGGGGTACAATGAGCAGTTCTTC	CASSREVAGYNEQFF
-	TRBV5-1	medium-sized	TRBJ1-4	TGCGCCAGCTTCCCCCACCCGGACACCTCGTCCCGGGCGTTTAAAGAAAAACTGTTTTTT	CASFPHPDTSSRAFKEKLFF
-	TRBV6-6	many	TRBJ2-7	TGTGCCAGCAGTTACGACGGATACGAGCAGTACTTC	CASSYDGYEQYF
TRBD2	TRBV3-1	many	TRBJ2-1	TGTGCCAGCAGCCAAACTCAATCCGGGACTATCTATGAGCAGTTCTTC	CASSQTQSGTIYEQFF
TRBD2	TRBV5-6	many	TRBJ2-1	TGTGCCAGCAGCAATCCAAGCGGGAGTCTATCCTACAATGAGCAGTTCTTC	CASSNPSGSLSYNEQFF
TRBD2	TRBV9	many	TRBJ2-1	TGTGCCAGCAGCGTAGCTTCAGCGGGAGGGCCAGAAAAGGATGAGCAGTTCTTC	CASSVASAGGPEKDEQFF
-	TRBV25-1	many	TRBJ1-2	TGTGCCAGCAGTGAATATTGGGCGGCTAACTATGGCTACACCTTC	CASSEYWAANYGYTF
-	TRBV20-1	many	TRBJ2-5	TGCAGTGTCCTCAGGGTAGAGACCCAGTACTTC	CSVLRVETQYF
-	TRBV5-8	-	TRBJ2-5	TGTGCCAGCAGCTTGGTTCAGGGACGAGAGACCCAGTACTTC	CASSLVQGRETQYF
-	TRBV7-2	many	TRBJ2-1	TGTGCCAGCAGCTTATCCAGCGGGCCCTACAATGAGCAGTTCTTC	CASSLSSGPYNEQFF
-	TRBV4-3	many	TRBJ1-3	TGCGCCAGCAGCTCGACGGGAGACTCTGGAAACACCATATATTTT	CASSSTGDSGNTIYF
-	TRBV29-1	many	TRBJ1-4	TGCAGCGTACTACAGGGCTGGAATGAAAAACTGTTTTTT	CSVLQGWNEKLFF
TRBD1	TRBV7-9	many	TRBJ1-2	TGTGCCAGCAGCCCCGGGACAGGCTATGGCTACACCTTC	CASSPGTGYGYTF
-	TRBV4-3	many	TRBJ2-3	TGCGCCAGCAGCCAAGATCTTATAATAGGTAGCACAGATACGCAGTATTTT	CASSQDLIIGSTDTQYF
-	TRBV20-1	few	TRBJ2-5	TGCAGTGCTAGCAGGGGAAAGACCCAGTACTTC	CSASRGKTQYF
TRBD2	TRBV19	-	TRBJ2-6	TGTGCCAGTAGTAACGACCTACTAGCGGGAGATAACTCTGGGGCCAACGTCCTGACTTTC	CASSNDLLAGDNSGANVLTF
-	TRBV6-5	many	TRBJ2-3	TGTGCCAGCAGTTACTCGATGTCGGGGACAGATACGCAGTATTTT	CASSYSMSGTDTQYF
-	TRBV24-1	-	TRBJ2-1	TGTGCCACCAGTGATTACTACAATGAGCAGTTCTTC	CATSDYYNEQFF
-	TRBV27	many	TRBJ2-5	TGTGCCAGCAGTTTAGGAGGGAGCCAAGAGACCCAGTACTTC	CASSLGGSQETQYF
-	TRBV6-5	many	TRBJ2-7	TGTGCCAGCACTCTCTCCGCGCCTTACGAGCAGTACTTC	CASTLSAPYEQYF
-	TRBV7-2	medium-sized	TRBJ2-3	TGTGCCAGCACCAAATGGGACTTGGTTGGAGATACGCAGTATTTT	CASTKWDLVGDTQYF
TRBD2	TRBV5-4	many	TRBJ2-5	TGTGCCAGCAGCTTGCAAGCGGGAGGGTGGGGGGAGACCCAGTACTTC	CASSLQAGGWGETQYF
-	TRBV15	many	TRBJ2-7	TGTGCCACCAGCAGGGATAAGCGGGCCGAGCAGTACTTC	CATSRDKRAEQYF
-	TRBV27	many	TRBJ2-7	TGTGCCAGCAGTCCCCTGGGAGTAACCCCTTACGAGCAGTACTTC	CASSPLGVTPYEQYF
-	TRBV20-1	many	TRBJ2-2	TGCAGTGCTAGAGTAGGGGGAGCGGACACCGGGGAGCTGTTTTTT	CSARVGGADTGELFF
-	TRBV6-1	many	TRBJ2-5	TGTGCCAGCAGTAATCAGAGACAAGAGACCCAGTACTTC	CASSNQRQETQYF
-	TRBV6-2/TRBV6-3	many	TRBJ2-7	TGTGCCAGCAGTTACGGTGTCGGAGGCCCTCCCTACGAGCAGTACTTC	CASSYGVGGPPYEQYF
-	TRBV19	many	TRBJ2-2	TGTGCCAGTAGCCTACAGAACACCGGGGAGCTGTTTTTT	CASSLQNTGELFF
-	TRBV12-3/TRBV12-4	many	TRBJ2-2	TGTGCCAGCAGCCCCGGTGGCACCGGGGAGCTGTTTTTT	CASSPGGTGELFF
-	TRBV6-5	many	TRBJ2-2	TGTGCCAGCAGTTACGGCCGGAATGTCGAGCTGTTTTTT	CASSYGRNVELFF
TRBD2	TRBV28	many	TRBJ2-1	TGTGCCAGCAGCTTGAGCGGGAGTGTATACAATGAGCAGTTCTTC	CASSLSGSVYNEQFF
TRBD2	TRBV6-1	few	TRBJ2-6	TGTGCCAGCATTGGGGGGGGGGGATCCAACGTCCTGACTTTC	CASIGGGGSNVLTF
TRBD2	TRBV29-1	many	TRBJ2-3	TGCAGCGTTGTTGCGAGCGGGGTCACAGATACGCAGTATTTT	CSVVASGVTDTQYF
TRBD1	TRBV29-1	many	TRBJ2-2	TGCAGCGTCGCGATGGGACAGTACACCGGGGAGCTGTTTTTT	CSVAMGQYTGELFF
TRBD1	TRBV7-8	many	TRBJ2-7	TGTGCCAGCAGCTTAAGAGGGACAGGGGAGCAGTACTTC	CASSLRGTGEQYF
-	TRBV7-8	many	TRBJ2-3	TGTGCCAGCAGCGTCGGGAGCGCTGGCACAGATACGCAGTATTTT	CASSVGSAGTDTQYF
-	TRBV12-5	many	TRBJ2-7	TGTGCTAGTGGTCCGGCGCGGGGAGACGACGAGCAGTACTTC	CASGPARGDDEQYF
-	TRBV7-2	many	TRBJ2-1	TGTGCCAGCAGCCCAAGTGATGAGCAGTTCTTC	CASSPSDEQFF
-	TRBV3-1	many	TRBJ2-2	TGTGCCAGCAGCCAAGATCGGGACGGGAGCGTGACCGGGGAGCTGTTTTTT	CASSQDRDGSVTGELFF
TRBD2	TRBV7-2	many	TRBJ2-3	TGTGCCAGCAGCCTCCTAGCGGGAATTAGCACAGATACGCAGTATTTT	CASSLLAGISTDTQYF
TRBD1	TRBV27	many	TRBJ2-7	TGTGCCAGCACCTCAGGGGGCCGGCACTCCTACGAGCAGTACTTC	CASTSGGRHSYEQYF
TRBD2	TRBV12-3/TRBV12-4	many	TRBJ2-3	TGTGCCAGCAGTGCGACTAGCGGGGCAAGCACAGATACGCAGTATTTT	CASSATSGASTDTQYF
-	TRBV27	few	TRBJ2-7	TGTGCCAGCAGTTTAGCTACAGGTTCCCGCGAGCAGTACTTC	CASSLATGSREQYF
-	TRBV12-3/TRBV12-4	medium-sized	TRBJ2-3	TGTGCCAGCAGTTTCAGGGTCGGGGCAGATACGCAGTATTTT	CASSFRVGADTQYF
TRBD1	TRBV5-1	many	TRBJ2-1	TGCGCCAGCAGCAAAGGGGGCCCTGACTCCTACAATGAGCAGTTCTTC	CASSKGGPDSYNEQFF
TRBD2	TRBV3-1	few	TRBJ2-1	TGTGCCAGCAGCCAAGAGGTGACTAGCGGACTTAATGAGCAGTTCTTC	CASSQEVTSGLNEQFF
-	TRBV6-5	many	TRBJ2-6	TGTGCCAGCAGTTACTCTCCTGGGGCCAACGTCCTGACTTTC	CASSYSPGANVLTF
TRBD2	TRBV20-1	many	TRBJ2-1	TGCAGTGCTTCGGGCGGGAGCATCCTCGATGAGCAGTTCTTC	CSASGGSILDEQFF
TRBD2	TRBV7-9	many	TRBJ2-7	TGTGCCAGCAGCTCTTCCTTGAGCGGGAGGAAGCCCGAGCAGTACTTC	CASSSSLSGRKPEQYF
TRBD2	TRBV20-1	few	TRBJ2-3	TGCAGTACCCGCCCCGGGACTAGCGGGAGAGTGAGCACAGATACGCAGTATTTT	CSTRPGTSGRVSTDTQYF
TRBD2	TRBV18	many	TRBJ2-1	TGTGCCAGCTCCGGGACTAGCGGGAAGGAAAATAGGCAGTTCTTC	CASSGTSGKENRQFF
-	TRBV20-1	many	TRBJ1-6	TGCAGTGCTAGAGATCAGCCGAGCCTTGGGTCACCCCTCCACTTT	CSARDQPSLGSPLHF
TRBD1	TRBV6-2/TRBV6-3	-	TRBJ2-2	TGTGCCAGCAGTTACGGACAGGGTAATTTCACCGGGGAGCTGTTTTTT	CASSYGQGNFTGELFF
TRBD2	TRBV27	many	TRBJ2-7	TGTGCCAGCAGTTTCCTCCCCACAGCGGGGAGCTACGAGCAGTACTTC	CASSFLPTAGSYEQYF
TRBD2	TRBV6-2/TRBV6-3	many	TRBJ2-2	TGTGCCAGCAGAAGACCGGGACTACAAATCACCGGGGAGCTGTTTTTT	CASRRPGLQITGELFF
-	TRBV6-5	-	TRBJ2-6	TGTGCCAGCAGTTACTCGGTCTCTGGGGCCAACGTCCTGACTTTC	CASSYSVSGANVLTF
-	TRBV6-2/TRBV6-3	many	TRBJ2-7	TGTGCCAGCAGTTGGGACTCGTCCTACGAGCAGTACTTC	CASSWDSSYEQYF